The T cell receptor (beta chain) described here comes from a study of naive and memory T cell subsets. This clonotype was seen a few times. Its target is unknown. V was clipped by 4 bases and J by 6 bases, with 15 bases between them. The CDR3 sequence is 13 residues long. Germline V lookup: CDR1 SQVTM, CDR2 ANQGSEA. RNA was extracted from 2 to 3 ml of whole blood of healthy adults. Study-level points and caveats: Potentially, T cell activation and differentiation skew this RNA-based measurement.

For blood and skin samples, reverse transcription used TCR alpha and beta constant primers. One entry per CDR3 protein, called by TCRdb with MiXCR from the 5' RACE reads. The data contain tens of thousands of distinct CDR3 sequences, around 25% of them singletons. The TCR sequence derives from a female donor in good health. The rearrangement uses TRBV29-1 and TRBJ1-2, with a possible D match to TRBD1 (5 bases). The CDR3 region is CSVGGSGTDGYTF. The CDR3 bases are TGCAGCGTTGGGGGTTCCGGGACCGATGGCTACACCTTC. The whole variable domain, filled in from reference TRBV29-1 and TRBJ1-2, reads SAVISQKPSRDICQRGTSLTIQCQVDSQVTMMFWYRQQPGQSLTLIATANQGSEATYESGFVIDKFPISRPNLTFSTLTVSNMSPEDSSIYLCSVGGSGTDGYTFGSGTRLTVV.